The text below deals with one T cell receptor beta chain. Its antigen remains unidentified. The sample originates from a study of response to subunit inactivated influenza vaccine. Study findings and constraints: T cells newly recruited by each seasonal influenza vaccination are few, the authors suggested.

MiXCR was run by TCRdb on the RT-PCR reads, yielding one entry per CDR3 protein. Of 650,000 to 700,000 distinct CDR3 sequences in the sample, less than 20% are singletons; the top ten hold approximately 10%. CDR3 length: 12 residues. Germline V gene lookup returns CDR1 SGHTA and CDR2 FQGNSA. With 1 base removed from V and 5 bases from J, the gap between germline ends came to 6 bases. The sample in question was PBMCs from blood, obtained about 12 days after vaccination. This receptor was identified in a man over 45 who received an inactivated influenza vaccine. The rearrangement uses TRBV7-2 and TRBJ2-7, with no clear D. CDR3 region: CASSLVKHEQYF. The CDR3, as DNA: TGTGCCAGCAGCTTAGTCAAGCACGAGCAGTACTTC.